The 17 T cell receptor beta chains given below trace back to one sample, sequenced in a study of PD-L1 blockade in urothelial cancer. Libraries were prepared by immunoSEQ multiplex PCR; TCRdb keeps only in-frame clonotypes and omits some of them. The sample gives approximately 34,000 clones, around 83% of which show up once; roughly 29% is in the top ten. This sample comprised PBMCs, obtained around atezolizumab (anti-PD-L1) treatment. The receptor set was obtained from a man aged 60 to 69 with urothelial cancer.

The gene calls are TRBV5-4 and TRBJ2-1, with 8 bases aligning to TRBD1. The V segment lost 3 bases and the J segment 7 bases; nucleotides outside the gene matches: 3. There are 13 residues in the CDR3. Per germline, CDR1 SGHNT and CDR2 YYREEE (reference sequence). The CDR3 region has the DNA TGTGCCAGCAGCTCAAGACAGGGGAATGAGCAGTTCTTC. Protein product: CASSSRQGNEQFF.

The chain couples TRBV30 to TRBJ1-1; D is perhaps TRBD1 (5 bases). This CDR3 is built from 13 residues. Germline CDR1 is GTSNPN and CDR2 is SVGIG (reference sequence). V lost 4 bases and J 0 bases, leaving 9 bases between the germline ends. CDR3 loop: CAWKGVMNTEAFF. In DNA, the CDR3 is TGTGCCTGGAAAGGGGTCATGAACACTGAAGCTTTCTTT.

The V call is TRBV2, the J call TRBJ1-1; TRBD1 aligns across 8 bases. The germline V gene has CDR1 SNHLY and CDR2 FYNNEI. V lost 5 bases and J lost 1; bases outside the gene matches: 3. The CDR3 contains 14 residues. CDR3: CASSIGQGNTEAFF. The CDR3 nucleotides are TGTGCCAGCAGTATCGGACAGGGGAACACTGAAGCTTTCTTT.

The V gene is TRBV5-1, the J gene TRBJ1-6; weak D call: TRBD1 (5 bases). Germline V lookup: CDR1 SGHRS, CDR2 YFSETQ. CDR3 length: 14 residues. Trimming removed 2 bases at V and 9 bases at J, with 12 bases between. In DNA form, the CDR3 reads TGCGCCAGCAGCTTCAGGGATAGGAGTTCACCCCTCCACTTT. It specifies CASSFRDRSSPLHF.

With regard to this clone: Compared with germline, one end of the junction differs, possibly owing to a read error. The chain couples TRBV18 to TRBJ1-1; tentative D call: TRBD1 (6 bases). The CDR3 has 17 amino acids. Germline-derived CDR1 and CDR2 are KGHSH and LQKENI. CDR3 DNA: TGTGCCAGCTCCCCACTCCGGGACAAACGCCAGAACACTGAAGCTTTCTTT. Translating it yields CASSPLRDKRQNTEAFF.

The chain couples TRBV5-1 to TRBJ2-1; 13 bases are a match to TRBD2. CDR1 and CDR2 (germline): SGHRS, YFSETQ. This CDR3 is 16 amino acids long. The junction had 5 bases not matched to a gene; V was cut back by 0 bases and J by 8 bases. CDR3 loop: CASSLETSGRSHEQFF. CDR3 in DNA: TGCGCCAGCAGCTTGGAGACTAGCGGGAGGTCCCATGAGCAGTTCTTC.

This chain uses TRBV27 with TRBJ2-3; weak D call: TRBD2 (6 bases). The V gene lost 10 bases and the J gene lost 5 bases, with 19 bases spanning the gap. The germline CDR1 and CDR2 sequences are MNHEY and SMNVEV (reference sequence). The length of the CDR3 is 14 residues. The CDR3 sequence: CAIARGLPQDTQYF. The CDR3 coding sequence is TGTGCCATCGCGCGGGGACTTCCCCAAGATACGCAGTATTTT.

This CDR3 reads CASSATGPSVYGYTF. The CDR3 DNA follows: TGTGCCAGCAGCGCGACAGGGCCCTCCGTCTATGGCTACACCTTC. The chain links TRBV7-8 to TRBJ1-2; 7 bases line up with TRBD1. CDR3 length: 15 residues. Germline V gene lookup returns CDR1 SGHVS and CDR2 FQNEAQ. Losses at the gene ends were 5 bases for V and 4 bases for J; bases not matched to a gene: 10.

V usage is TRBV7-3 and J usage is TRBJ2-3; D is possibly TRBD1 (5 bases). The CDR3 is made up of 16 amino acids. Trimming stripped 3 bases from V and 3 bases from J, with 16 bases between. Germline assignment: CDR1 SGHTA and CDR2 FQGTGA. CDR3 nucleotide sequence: TGTGCCAGCAGCTTGTACGGACATACCGGTACAGATACGCAGTATTTT. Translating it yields CASSLYGHTGTDTQYF.

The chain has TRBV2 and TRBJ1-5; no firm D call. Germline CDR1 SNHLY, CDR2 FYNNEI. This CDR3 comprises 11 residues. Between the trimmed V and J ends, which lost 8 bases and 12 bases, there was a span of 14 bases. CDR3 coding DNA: TGTGCCAGCTCGGGTCCCTGGAGCCAGCATTTT. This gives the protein CASSGPWSQHF.

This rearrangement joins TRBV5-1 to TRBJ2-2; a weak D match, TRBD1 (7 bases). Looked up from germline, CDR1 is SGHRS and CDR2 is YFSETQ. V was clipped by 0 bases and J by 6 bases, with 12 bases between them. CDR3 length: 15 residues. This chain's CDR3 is CASSLGRGQAGELFF. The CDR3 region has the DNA TGCGCCAGCAGCTTGGGGAGGGGGCAAGCCGGGGAGCTGTTTTTT. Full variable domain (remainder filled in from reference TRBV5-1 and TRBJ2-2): KAGVTQTPRYLIKTRGQQVTLSCSPISGHRSVSWYQQTPGQGLQFLFEYFSETQRNKGNFPGRFSGRQFSNSRSEMNVSTLELGDSALYLCASSLGRGQAGELFFGEGSRLTVL.

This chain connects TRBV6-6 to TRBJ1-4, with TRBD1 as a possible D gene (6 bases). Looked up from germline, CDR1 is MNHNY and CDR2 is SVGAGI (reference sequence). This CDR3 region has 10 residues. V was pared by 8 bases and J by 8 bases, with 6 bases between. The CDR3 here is CASGGEKLFF. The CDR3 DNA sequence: TGTGCCAGCGGGGGCGAAAAACTGTTTTTT.

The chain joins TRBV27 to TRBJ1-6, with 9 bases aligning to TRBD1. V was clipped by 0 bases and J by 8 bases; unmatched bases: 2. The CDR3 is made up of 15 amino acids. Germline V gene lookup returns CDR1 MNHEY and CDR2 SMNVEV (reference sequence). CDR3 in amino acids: CASSLSTGGDSPLHF. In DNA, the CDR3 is TGTGCCAGCAGTTTATCGACAGGGGGAGATTCACCCCTCCACTTT.

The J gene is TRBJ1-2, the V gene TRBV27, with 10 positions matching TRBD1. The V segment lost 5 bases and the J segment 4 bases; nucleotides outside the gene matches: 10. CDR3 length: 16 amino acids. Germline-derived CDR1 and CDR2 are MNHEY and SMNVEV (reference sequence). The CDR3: CASSITGQGSSYGYTF. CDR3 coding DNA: TGTGCCAGCAGTATTACGGGACAGGGGTCAAGCTATGGCTACACCTTC.

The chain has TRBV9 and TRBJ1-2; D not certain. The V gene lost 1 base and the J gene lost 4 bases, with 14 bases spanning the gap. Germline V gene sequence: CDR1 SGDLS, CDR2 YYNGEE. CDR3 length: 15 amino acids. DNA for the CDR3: TGTGCCAGCAGCGTATTCGATGAGGCCTCCTATGGCTACACCTTC. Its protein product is CASSVFDEASYGYTF.

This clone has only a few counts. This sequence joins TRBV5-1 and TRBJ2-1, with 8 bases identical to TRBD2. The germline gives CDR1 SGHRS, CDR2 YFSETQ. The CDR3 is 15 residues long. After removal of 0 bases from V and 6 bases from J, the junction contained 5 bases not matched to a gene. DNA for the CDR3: TGCGCCAGCAGCTTGGAAGCGGGAGACTTCAATGAGCAGTTCTTC. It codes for CASSLEAGDFNEQFF.

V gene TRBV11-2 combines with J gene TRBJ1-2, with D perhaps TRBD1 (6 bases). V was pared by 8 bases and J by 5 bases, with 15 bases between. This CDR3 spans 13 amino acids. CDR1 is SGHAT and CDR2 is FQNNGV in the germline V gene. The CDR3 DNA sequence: TGTGCCAGCGGCAATACAGGGATTTATGGCTACACCTTC. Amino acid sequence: CASGNTGIYGYTF.